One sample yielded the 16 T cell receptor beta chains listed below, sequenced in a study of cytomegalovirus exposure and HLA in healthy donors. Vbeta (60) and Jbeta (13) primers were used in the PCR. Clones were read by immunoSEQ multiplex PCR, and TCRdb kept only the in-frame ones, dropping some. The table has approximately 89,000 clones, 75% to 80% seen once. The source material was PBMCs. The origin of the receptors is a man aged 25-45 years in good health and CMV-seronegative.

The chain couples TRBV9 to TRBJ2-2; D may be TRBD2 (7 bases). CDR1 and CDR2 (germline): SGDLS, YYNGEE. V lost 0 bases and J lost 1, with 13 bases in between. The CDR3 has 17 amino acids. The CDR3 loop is CASSVAGRTVNTGELFF. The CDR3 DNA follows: TGTGCCAGCAGCGTAGCCGGGAGGACAGTGAACACCGGGGAGCTGTTTTTT.

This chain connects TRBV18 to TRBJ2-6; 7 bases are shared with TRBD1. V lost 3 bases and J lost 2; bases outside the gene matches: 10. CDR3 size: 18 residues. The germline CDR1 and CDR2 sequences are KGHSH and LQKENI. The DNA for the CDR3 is TGTGCCAGCTCACCGGCGTTATTTACAGGGGCTGGGGCCAACGTCCTGACTTTC. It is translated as CASSPALFTGAGANVLTF.

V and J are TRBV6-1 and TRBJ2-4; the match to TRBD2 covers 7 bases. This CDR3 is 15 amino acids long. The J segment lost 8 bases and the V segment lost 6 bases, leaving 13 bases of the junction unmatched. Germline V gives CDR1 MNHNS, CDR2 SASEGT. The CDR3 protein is CASRHGGRTRDIQYF. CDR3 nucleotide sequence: TGTGCCAGCAGGCATGGGGGAAGGACTAGAGACATTCAGTACTTC.

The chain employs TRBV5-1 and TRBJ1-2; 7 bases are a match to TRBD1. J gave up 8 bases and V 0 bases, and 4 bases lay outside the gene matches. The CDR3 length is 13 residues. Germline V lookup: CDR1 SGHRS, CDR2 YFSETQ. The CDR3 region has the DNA TGCGCCAGCAGCTTGGATAGGGGGCACGGCTACACCTTC. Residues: CASSLDRGHGYTF.

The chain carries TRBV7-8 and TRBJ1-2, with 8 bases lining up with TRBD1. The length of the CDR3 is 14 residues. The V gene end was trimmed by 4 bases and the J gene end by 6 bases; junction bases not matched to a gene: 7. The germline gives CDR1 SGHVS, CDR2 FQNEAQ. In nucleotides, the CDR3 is TGTGCCAGCAGCTCAACAGGGGGAGCGAATGGCTACACCTTC. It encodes CASSSTGGANGYTF.

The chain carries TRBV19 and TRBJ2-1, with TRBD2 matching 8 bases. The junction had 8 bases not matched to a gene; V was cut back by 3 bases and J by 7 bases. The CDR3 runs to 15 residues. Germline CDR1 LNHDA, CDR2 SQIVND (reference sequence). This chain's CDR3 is CASSISTSDSNEQFF. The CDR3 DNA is TGTGCCAGTAGTATCTCGACTAGCGACTCAAATGAGCAGTTCTTC.

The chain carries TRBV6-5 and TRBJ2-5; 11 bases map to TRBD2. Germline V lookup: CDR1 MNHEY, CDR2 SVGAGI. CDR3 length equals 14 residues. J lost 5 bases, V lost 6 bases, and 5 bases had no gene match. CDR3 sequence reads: CASSNGLAGETQYF. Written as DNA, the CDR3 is TGTGCCAGCAGCAACGGACTAGCGGGTGAGACCCAGTACTTC.

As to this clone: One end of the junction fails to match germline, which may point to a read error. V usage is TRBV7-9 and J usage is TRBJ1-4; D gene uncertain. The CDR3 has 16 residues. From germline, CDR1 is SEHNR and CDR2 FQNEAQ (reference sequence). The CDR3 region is CSSSPLMSATNEKLFF. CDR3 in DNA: TGTTCCAGCAGCCCCCTAATGTCTGCAACTAATGAAAAACTGTTTTTT.

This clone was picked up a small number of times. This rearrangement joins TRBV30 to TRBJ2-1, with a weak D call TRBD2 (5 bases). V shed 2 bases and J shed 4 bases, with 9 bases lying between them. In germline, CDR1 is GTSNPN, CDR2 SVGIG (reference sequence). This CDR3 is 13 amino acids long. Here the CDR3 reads CAWSTLEYNEQFF. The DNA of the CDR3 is TGTGCCTGGAGTACACTAGAGTACAATGAGCAGTTCTTC.

CDR3 region: CASSLGSSGGVPIETQYF. In DNA form, the CDR3 reads TGTGCCAGCAGCTTAGGATCTAGCGGGGGGGTTCCAATAGAGACCCAGTACTTC. This chain links TRBV7-2 with TRBJ2-5; 12 bases fit TRBD2. CDR1 and CDR2 (germline): SGHTA, FQGNSA. The CDR3 runs to 18 residues. After removal of 1 base from V and 4 bases from J, the junction contained 10 bases not matched to a gene.

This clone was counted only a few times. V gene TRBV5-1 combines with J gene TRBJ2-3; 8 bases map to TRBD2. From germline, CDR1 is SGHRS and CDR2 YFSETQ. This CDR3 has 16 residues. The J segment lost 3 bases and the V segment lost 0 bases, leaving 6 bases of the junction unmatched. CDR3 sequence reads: CASSLVGGDWTDTQYF. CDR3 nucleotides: TGCGCCAGCAGCTTGGTCGGGGGGGATTGGACAGATACGCAGTATTTT.

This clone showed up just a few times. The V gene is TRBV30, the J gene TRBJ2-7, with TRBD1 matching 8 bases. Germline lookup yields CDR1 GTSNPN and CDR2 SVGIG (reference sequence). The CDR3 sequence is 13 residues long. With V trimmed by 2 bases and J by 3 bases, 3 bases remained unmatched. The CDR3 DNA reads TGTGCCTGGAGTAGGACAGGGCTCTACGAGCAGTACTTC. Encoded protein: CAWSRTGLYEQYF.

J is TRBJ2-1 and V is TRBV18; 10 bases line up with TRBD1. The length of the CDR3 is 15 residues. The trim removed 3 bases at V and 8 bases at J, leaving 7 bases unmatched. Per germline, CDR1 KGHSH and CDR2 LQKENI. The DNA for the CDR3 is TGTGCCAGCTCACCGGGACAGGGGACGGCGGATGAGCAGTTCTTC. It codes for CASSPGQGTADEQFF.

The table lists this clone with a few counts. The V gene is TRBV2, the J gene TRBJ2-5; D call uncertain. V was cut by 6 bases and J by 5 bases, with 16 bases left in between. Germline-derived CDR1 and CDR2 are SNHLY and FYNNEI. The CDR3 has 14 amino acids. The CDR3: CASRSLVNSETQYF. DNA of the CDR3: TGTGCCAGCAGATCCCTAGTGAATTCGGAGACCCAGTACTTC.

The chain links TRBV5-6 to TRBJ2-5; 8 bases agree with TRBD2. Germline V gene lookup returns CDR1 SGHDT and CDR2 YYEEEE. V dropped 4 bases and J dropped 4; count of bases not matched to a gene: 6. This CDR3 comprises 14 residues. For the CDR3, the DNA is TGTGCCAGCAGCGGGCCGGGGGGGGGAGAGACCCAGTACTTC. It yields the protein CASSGPGGGETQYF.

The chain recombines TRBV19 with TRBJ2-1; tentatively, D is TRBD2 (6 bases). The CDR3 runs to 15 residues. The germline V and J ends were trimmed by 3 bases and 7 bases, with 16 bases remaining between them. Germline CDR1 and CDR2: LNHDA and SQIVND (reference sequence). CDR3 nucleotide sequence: TGTGCCAGTAGTATTCAGACTAGTGATATGAATGAGCAGTTCTTC. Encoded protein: CASSIQTSDMNEQFF.